This TCR beta chain was found in a study of CD8 T cells in ankylosing spondylitis. Study results and caveats: Disease-linked clones, CD8+, were relatively rare in peripheral blood. Disease-linked clones were reportedly significantly enriched in matched ankylosing spondylitis synovial fluid.

Quantitative barcoded 5'-RACE was used to prepare TCR beta libraries. TCRdb recomputed calls from the 5' RACE reads with MiXCR, one row per CDR3 protein. The sample holds around 280,000 distinct CDR3 sequences, roughly 20% seen once. This clonotype was seen only once. What it recognizes is unknown. This TCR derives from a male donor with ankylosing spondylitis or in good health (not recorded which). Material: blood, either unsorted or a sorted T cell fraction (not recorded which).

The CDR3 sequence is CSASQNTEAFF. CDR3 bases: TGCAGTGCTAGTCAGAACACTGAAGCTTTCTTT. The chain recombines TRBV20-1 with TRBJ1-1; D gene uncertain. The CDR3 totals 11 residues. Germline V gives CDR1 DFQATT, CDR2 SNEGSKA (reference sequence). V lost 3 bases to trimming and J lost 1 base, with 3 bases between them.